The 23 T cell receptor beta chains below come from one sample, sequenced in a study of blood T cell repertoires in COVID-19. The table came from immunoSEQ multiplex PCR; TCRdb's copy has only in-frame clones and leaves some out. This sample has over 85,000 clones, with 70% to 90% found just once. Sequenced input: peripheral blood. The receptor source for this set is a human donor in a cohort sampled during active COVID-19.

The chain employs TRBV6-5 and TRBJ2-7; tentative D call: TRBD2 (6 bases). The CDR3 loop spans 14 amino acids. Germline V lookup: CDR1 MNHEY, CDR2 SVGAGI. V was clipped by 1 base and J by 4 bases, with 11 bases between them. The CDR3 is CASSYFAGRYEQYF. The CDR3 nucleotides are TGTGCCAGCAGTTACTTTGCGGGAAGGTACGAGCAGTACTTC.

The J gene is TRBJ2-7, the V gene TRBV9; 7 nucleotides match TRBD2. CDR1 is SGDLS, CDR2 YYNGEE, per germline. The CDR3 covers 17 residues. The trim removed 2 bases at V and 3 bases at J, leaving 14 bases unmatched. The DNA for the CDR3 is TGTGCCAGCAGCGTTGGGGGGGACGTACTCTCCAGCTACGAGCAGTACTTC. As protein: CASSVGGDVLSSYEQYF.

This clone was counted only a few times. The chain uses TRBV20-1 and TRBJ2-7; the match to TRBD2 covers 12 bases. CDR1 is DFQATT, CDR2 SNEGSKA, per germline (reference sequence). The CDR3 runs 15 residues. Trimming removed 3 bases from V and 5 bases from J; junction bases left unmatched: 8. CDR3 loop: CSASIPSGGAHEQYF. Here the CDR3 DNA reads TGCAGTGCTAGTATCCCTAGCGGGGGGGCCCACGAGCAGTACTTC.

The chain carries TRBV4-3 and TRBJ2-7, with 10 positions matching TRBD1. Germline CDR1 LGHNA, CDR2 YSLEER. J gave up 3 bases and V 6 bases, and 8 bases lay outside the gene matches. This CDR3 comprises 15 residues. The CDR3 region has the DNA TGCGCCAGCAGTCCGACAGGGGGCTCTCACTACGAGCAGTACTTC. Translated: CASSPTGGSHYEQYF.

The CDR3 nucleotides are TGCAGTGCTAGTGCTAGCGGAACTAGCACAGATACGCAGTATTTT. It codes for CSASASGTSTDTQYF. J is TRBJ2-3 and V is TRBV20-1; 7 positions agree with TRBD2. Germline loops: CDR1 DFQATT, CDR2 SNEGSKA (reference sequence). The trim removed 3 bases at V and 0 bases at J, leaving 6 bases unmatched. There are 15 residues in the CDR3.

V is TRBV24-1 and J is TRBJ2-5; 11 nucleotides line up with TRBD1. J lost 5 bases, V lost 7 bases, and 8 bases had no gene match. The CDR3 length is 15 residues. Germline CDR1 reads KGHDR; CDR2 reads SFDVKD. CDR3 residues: CATSDGQGARETQYF. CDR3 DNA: TGTGCCACCAGCGATGGACAGGGGGCGAGGGAGACCCAGTACTTC.

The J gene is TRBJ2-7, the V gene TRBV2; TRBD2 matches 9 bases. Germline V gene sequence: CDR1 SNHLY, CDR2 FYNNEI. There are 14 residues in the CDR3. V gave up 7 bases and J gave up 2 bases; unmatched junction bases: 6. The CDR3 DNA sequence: TGTGCCAGCACCACTAGCGGGCCGCCCTACGAGCAGTACTTC. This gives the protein CASTTSGPPYEQYF.

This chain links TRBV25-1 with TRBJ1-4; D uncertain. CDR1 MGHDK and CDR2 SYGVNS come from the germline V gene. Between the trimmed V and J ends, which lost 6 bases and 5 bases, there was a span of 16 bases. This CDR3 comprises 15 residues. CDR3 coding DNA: TGTGCCAGCAGGGACTTCGGAGGGAGGAATGAAAAACTGTTTTTT. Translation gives CASRDFGGRNEKLFF.

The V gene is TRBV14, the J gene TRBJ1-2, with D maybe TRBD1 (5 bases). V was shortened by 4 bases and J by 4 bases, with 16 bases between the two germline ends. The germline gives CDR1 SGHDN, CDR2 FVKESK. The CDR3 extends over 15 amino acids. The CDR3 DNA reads TGTGCCAGCAGCCCATGGGGGGGAGGTGGCTATGGCTACACCTTC. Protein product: CASSPWGGGGYGYTF.

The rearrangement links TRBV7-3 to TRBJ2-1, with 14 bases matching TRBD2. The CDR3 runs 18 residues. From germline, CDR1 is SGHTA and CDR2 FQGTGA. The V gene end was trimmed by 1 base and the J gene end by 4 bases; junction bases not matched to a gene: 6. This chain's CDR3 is CASSLMGTSGSTYNEQFF. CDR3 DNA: TGTGCCAGCAGCTTAATGGGGACTAGCGGGAGTACGTACAATGAGCAGTTCTTC.

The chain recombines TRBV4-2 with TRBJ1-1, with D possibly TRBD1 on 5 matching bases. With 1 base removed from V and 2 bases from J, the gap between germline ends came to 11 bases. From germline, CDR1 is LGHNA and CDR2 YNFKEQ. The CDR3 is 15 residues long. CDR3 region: CASSQGSGGNTEAFF. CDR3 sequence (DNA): TGTGCCAGCAGCCAAGGGTCCGGGGGAAACACTGAAGCTTTCTTT.

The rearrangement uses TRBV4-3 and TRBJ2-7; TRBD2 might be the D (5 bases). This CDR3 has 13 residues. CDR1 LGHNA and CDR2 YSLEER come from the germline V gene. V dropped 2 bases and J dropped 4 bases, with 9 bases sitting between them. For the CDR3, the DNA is TGCGCCAGCAGCCAAAGAACGGGGTACGAGCAGTACTTC. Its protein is CASSQRTGYEQYF.

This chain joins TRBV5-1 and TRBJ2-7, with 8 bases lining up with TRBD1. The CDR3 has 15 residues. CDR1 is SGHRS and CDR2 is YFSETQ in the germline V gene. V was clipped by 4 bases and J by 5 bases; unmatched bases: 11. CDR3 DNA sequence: TGCGCCAGCAGCCCGGACAGGGCCGCCCTTGACGAGCAGTACTTC. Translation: CASSPDRAALDEQYF.

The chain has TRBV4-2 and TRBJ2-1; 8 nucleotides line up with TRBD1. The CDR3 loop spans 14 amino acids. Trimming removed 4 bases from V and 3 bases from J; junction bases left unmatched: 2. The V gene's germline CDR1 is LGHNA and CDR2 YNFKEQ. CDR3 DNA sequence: TGTGCCAGCAGCCCTGGACAGGGCTACAATGAGCAGTTCTTC. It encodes CASSPGQGYNEQFF.

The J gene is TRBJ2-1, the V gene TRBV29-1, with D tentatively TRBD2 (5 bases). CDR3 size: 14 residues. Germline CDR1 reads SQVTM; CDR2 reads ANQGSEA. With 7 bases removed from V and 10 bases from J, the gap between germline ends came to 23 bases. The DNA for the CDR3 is TGCAGCGCCAGGACCGCGAGGGAACACGAAGAGCAGTTCTTC. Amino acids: CSARTAREHEEQFF.

The DNA of the CDR3 is TGTGCCAGCCTGCTTACTGGCTCCTACAATGAGCAGTTCTTC. Translating it yields CASLLTGSYNEQFF. The rearrangement links TRBV11-2 to TRBJ2-1; D is unclear. The V gene's germline CDR1 is SGHAT and CDR2 FQNNGV. The length of the CDR3 is 14 residues. Trimming took 8 bases from V and 0 from J, leaving 11 bases between them. The whole variable domain, filled in from reference TRBV11-2 and TRBJ2-1, reads EAGVAQSPRYKIIEKRQSVAFWCNPISGHATLYWYQQILGQGPKLLIQFQNNGVVDDSQLPKDRFSAERLKGVDSTLKIQPAKLEDSAVYLCASLLTGSYNEQFFGPGTRLTVL.

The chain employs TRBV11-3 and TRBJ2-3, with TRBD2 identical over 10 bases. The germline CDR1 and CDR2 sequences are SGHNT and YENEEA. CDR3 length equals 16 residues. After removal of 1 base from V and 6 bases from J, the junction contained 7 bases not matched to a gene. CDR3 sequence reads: CASSLGRTSGGDTQYF. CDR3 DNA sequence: TGTGCCAGCAGCTTAGGCCGGACTAGCGGCGGGGATACGCAGTATTTT.

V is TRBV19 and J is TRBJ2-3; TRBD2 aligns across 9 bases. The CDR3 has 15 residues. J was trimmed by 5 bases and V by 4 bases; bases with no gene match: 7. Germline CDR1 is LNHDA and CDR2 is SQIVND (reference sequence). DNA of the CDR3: TGTGCCAGTAGTAGCCCTAGCGGGGAGGTAGATACGCAGTATTTT. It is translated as CASSSPSGEVDTQYF.

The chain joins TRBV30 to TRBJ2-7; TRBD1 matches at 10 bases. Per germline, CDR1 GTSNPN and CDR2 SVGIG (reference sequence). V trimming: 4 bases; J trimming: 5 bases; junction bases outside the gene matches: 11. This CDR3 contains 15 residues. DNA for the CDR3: TGTGCCTGGATTATGGTTAGGGACAGGGGCAACGAGCAGTACTTC. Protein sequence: CAWIMVRDRGNEQYF.

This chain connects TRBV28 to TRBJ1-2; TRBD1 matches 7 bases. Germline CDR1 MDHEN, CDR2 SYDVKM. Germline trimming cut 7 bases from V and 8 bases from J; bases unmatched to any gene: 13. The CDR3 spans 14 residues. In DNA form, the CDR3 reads TGTGCCAGCAACCTACAGGGGCATCGAGGCGGCTACACCTTC. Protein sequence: CASNLQGHRGGYTF.

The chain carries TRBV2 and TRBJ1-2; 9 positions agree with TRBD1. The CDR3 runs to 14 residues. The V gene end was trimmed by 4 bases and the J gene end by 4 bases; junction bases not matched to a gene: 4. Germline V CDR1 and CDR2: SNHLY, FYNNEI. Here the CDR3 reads CASSVGQGPYGYTF. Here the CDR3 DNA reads TGTGCCAGCAGTGTGGGACAGGGTCCCTATGGCTACACCTTC.

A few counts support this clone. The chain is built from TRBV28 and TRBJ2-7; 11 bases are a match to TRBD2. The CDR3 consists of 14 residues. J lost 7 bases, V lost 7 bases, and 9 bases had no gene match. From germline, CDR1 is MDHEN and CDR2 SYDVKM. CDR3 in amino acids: CASIPLAGAREQYF. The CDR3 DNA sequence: TGTGCCAGCATACCACTAGCGGGAGCTCGGGAGCAGTACTTC.

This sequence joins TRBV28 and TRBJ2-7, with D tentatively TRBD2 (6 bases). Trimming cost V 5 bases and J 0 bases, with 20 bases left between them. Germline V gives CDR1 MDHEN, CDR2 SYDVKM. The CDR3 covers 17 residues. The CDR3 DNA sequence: TGTGCCAGCAGTCTCATCAACCCCGGGAGACCCTCCTACGAGCAGTACTTC. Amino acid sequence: CASSLINPGRPSYEQYF.